The present T cell receptor beta chain was sequenced within a study of beta chain features in type 1 diabetes. In regard to this clone: Antigen specificity is unknown.

Since all of the isolated RNA was reverse transcribed, expressed TCRB transcripts were what got sequenced. Assay: immunoSEQ multiplex PCR; the TCRdb copy retains only in-frame clones and omits some. The table lists some 640,000 clones, more than 13% of them singletons. Broader study findings: It was among patients, rather than healthy donors, that naive, central memory and Treg TCRB repertoires appeared more similar. Moderately but significantly shorter TCRB CDR3s were found in Type 1 diabetes patients in all four CD4+ subsets.

The sequence was obtained from a young man with type 1 diabetes. Specimen: naive CD4+ T cells from blood.

CDR3 protein: CASSFHREMAPEQYF. In nucleotides, the CDR3 is TGTGCCAGCAGCTTTCACAGGGAAATGGCCCCCGAGCAGTACTTC. The chain employs TRBV7-9 and TRBJ2-7, with a tentative D call TRBD1 (6 bases). Trimming removed 3 bases from V and 6 bases from J, with 18 bases in between. CDR1 SEHNR and CDR2 FQNEAQ come from the germline V gene (reference sequence). The CDR3 is made up of 15 amino acids.